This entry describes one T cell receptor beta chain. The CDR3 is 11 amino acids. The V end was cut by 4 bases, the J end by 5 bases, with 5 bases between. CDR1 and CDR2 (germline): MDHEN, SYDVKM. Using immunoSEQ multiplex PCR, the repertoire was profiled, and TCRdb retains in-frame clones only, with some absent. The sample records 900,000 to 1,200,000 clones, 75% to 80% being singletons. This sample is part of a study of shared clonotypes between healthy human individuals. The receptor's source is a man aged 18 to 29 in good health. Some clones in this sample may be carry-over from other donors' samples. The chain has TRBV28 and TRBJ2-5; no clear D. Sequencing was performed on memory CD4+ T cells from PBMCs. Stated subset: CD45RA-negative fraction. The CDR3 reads CASSYEETQYF. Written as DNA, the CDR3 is TGTGCCAGCAGTTACGAGGAGACCCAGTACTTC.